Presented here are 27 T cell receptor beta chains from one specimen sequenced in a study of regulatory T cells in long-lasting Graves disease. Noted time point: newly diagnosed GD, antithyroid drugs for less than 3 months. The TCR library was made from RNA extracted from PBMCs. Libraries of TCR beta came from iRepertoire HTBI primers plus Arm-PCR of CDR3 regions. TCRdb reanalysed the multiplex PCR reads using MiXCR and keeps one entry per CDR3 protein. Of fewer than 650,000 distinct CDR3 sequences listed, 15% to 20% are singletons. The same sample was also studied in work on T cells in Graves' hyperthyroidism and ophthalmopathy.

This specimen consisted of peripheral blood mononuclear cells (PBMCs), obtained at new diagnosis, from a patient treated with antithyroid drugs. All receptors derive from a woman younger than 45 with Graves disease.

This chain links TRBV4-1 with TRBJ2-7; 12 nucleotides line up with TRBD2. The CDR3 length is 15 residues. Germline CDR1 reads MGHRA; CDR2 reads YSYEKL. After removal of 1 base from V and 6 bases from J, the junction contained 4 bases not matched to a gene. CDR3 nucleotides: TGCGCCAGCAGCCAAGGGACTAGCGGGGCTCGCGAGCAGTACTTC. It encodes CASSQGTSGAREQYF.

This clonotype was recorded at least ten times. This chain uses TRBV11-1 with TRBJ1-2; possibly TRBD1 for D (5 bases). Germline values: CDR1 SGHAT, CDR2 FQDESV (reference sequence). V gave up 6 bases and J gave up 8 bases, with 16 bases separating them. The CDR3 contains 13 residues. This CDR3 reads CASRTLGTDGYTF. CDR3 in DNA: TGTGCCAGCAGGACACTTGGGACGGACGGCTACACCTTC. Using reference TRBV11-1 and TRBJ1-2 for the parts outside the CDR3, the full variable domain is EAEVAQSPRYKITEKSQAVAFWCDPISGHATLYWYRQILGQGPELLVQFQDESVVDDSQLPKDRFSAERLKGVDSTLKIQPAELGDSAMYLCASRTLGTDGYTFGSGTRLTVV.

This sequence joins TRBV28 and TRBJ1-5; D gene uncertain. V was trimmed by 2 bases and J by 2 bases, leaving 16 bases between them. The CDR3 covers 17 residues. From germline, CDR1 is MDHEN and CDR2 SYDVKM. Written as DNA, the CDR3 is TGTGCCAGCAGTTTAGTTTCTCAATGGATGGGCAATCAGCCCCAGCATTTT. Translated: CASSLVSQWMGNQPQHF.

This clonotype was recorded at least ten times. V gene TRBV28 combines with J gene TRBJ2-5, with a tentative D call TRBD2 (5 bases). V was cut by 5 bases and J by 2 bases, with 9 bases left in between. From germline, CDR1 is MDHEN and CDR2 SYDVKM. The CDR3 sequence is 13 residues long. The DNA for the CDR3 is TGTGCCAGCAGTGTAGCGTCTCAAGAGACCCAGTACTTC. Its protein product is CASSVASQETQYF. Drawing the rest from reference TRBV28 and TRBJ2-5, the complete variable domain is DVKVTQSSRYLVKRTGEKVFLECVQDMDHENMFWYRQDPGLGLRLIYFSYDVKMKEKGDIPEGYSVSREKKERFSLILESASTNQTSMYLCASSVASQETQYFGPGTRLLVL.

This clonotype appeared many times. CDR3 DNA sequence: TGTGCCAGCAGCCAGCGACAGGGAAGGAGCTCCTACAATGAGCAGTTCTTC. Its translation: CASSQRQGRSSYNEQFF. J is TRBJ2-1 and V is TRBV27, with 7 bases matching TRBD1. With V trimmed by 6 bases and J by 0 bases, 11 bases remained unmatched. Germline values: CDR1 MNHEY, CDR2 SMNVEV (reference sequence). This CDR3 region has 17 residues.

This clonotype was seen a few times. This sequence joins TRBV7-9 and TRBJ1-5, with TRBD1 matching over 8 bases. CDR3 size: 16 residues. V was pared by 4 bases and J by 6 bases, with 11 bases of the junction left unmatched. Per germline, CDR1 SEHNR and CDR2 FQNEAQ (reference sequence). CDR3 sequence (DNA): TGTGCCAGCAGCTCATACACAGGGGGAACGAGTCAGCCCCAGCATTTT. Translation: CASSSYTGGTSQPQHF.

This clonotype was seen more than once but under ten times. The CDR3 protein is CASSLAQINTGELFF. The CDR3 DNA reads as TGCGCCAGCAGCTTGGCCCAGATTAACACCGGGGAGCTGTTTTTT. The chain combines TRBV5-1 with TRBJ2-2; D is unclear. Germline V CDR1 and CDR2: SGHRS, YFSETQ. Deletions cut 0 bases from V and 2 bases from J, with 8 bases between. The CDR3 extends over 15 amino acids.

This clonotype showed up many times. V is TRBV28 and J is TRBJ2-3; D is uncertain. From germline, CDR1 is MDHEN and CDR2 SYDVKM. Trimming took off 5 bases at V and 2 bases at J, with 11 bases between the two ends. The CDR3 extends over 14 amino acids. CDR3 sequence: CASSPERPTDTQYF. The CDR3, as DNA: TGTGCCAGCAGTCCGGAACGACCCACAGATACGCAGTATTTT.

This clonotype was recorded many times. For the CDR3, the DNA is TGCAGCGTTGCCGGGACTAGCGGGAGGAGCTCCTACGAGCAGTACTTC. This encodes CSVAGTSGRSSYEQYF. The rearrangement links TRBV29-1 to TRBJ2-7; 15 bases agree with TRBD2. Trimming removed 4 bases from V and 0 bases from J; junction bases left unmatched: 4. The V gene's germline CDR1 is SQVTM and CDR2 ANQGSEA. This CDR3 is built from 16 residues.

The rearrangement uses TRBV18 and TRBJ1-4; D is undetermined. The germline V and J ends were trimmed by 4 bases and 0 bases, with 9 bases remaining between them. The CDR3 totals 15 residues. CDR1 KGHSH and CDR2 LQKENI come from the germline V gene. The CDR3 spells CASSLGPSTNEKLFF. In nucleotides, the CDR3 is TGTGCCAGCTCACTAGGGCCGTCAACTAATGAAAAACTGTTTTTT. The full variable domain, with the rest looked up from reference TRBV18 and TRBJ1-4, is NAGVMQNPRHLVRRRGQEARLRCSPMKGHSHVYWYRQLPEEGLKFMVYLQKENIIDESGMPKERFSAEFPKEGPSILRIQQVVRGDSAAYFCASSLGPSTNEKLFFGSGTQLSVL.

In this sample, this clonotype turned up a few times. CDR3 coding DNA: TGTGCCATCACCGAGCAGTTGGATCAGCCCCAGCATTTT. It yields the protein CAITEQLDQPQHF. The chain uses TRBV10-3 and TRBJ1-5; D is undetermined. Germline V lookup: CDR1 ENHRY, CDR2 SYGVKD. The CDR3 runs to 13 residues. The germline V and J ends were trimmed by 7 bases and 5 bases, with 12 bases remaining between them.

This clonotype occurred a few times. The chain has TRBV12-3 or TRBV12-4 and TRBJ1-3, with 7 bases aligning to TRBD1. Trimming took 5 bases from V and 2 from J; bases not matched to a gene: 6. The CDR3 totals 15 residues. Written as DNA, the CDR3 is TGTGCCAGCAGTCCAGACAGGGTCGCTGGAAACACCATATATTTT. Its translation: CASSPDRVAGNTIYF.

The chain links TRBV7-9 to TRBJ1-2; no definite D call. CDR3 size: 17 residues. Germline V CDR1 and CDR2: SEHNR, FQNEAQ (reference sequence). V lost 1 base, J lost 0 bases, and 15 bases lay in between. CDR3 nucleotides: TGTGCCAGCAGCTTAGTCCCAGGAACGAACCCTAACTATGGCTACACCTTC. Protein: CASSLVPGTNPNYGYTF.

The chain combines TRBV11-2 with TRBJ1-3; D is ambiguous. V lost 3 bases and J 0 bases, leaving 12 bases between the germline ends. Germline CDR1 SGHAT, CDR2 FQNNGV. The CDR3 is made up of 16 amino acids. CDR3 nucleotide sequence: TGTGCCAGCAGCTTTGGAGAGGCAAGCTCTGGAAACACCATATATTTT. It yields the protein CASSFGEASSGNTIYF. Based on the CDR3 plus reference TRBV11-2 and TRBJ1-3, the full variable domain is EAGVAQSPRYKIIEKRQSVAFWCNPISGHATLYWYQQILGQGPKLLIQFQNNGVVDDSQLPKDRFSAERLKGVDSTLKIQPAKLEDSAVYLCASSFGEASSGNTIYFGEGSWLTVV.

This clonotype was picked up many times. The rearrangement joins TRBV6-1 to TRBJ2-7; the match to TRBD1 covers 7 bases. Germline CDR1 is MNHNS and CDR2 is SASEGT. V lost 5 bases and J lost 3; bases outside the gene matches: 10. There are 15 residues in the CDR3. The CDR3 nucleotides are TGTGCCAGCAGTAAAGTCGGACAGGCCCACTACGAGCAGTACTTC. Its translation: CASSKVGQAHYEQYF.

The V call is TRBV25-1, the J call TRBJ1-4, with D unclear. The CDR3 loop spans 14 amino acids. In germline, CDR1 is MGHDK, CDR2 SYGVNS. V was trimmed by 6 bases and J by 1 base, leaving 9 bases between them. The CDR3 coding sequence is TGTGCCAGCAGCCAGACACTAACTAATGAAAAACTGTTTTTT. It codes for CASSQTLTNEKLFF.

This rearrangement joins TRBV27 to TRBJ2-5; the match to TRBD1 covers 9 bases. Trimming at V came to 5 bases and at J to 5 bases, leaving 12 bases not matched to a gene. The CDR3 has 16 amino acids. CDR1 is MNHEY, CDR2 SMNVEV, per germline (reference sequence). As DNA, the CDR3 is TGTGCCAGCAGTCAATTCACAGGGGGCCGTAAGGAGACCCAGTACTTC. It codes for CASSQFTGGRKETQYF.

In this sample, this clonotype turned up a few times. The chain uses TRBV27 and TRBJ2-1; no definite D call. V was pared by 2 bases and J by 2 bases, with 10 bases between. From germline, CDR1 is MNHEY and CDR2 SMNVEV (reference sequence). The CDR3 runs 15 residues. This CDR3 reads CASSLTLSPYNEQFF. The CDR3 DNA is TGTGCCAGCAGTTTAACGCTCTCTCCCTACAATGAGCAGTTCTTC.

The gene calls are TRBV6-1 and TRBJ2-2; D perhaps matches TRBD2 (6 bases). This CDR3 comprises 14 residues. V lost 8 bases, J lost 4 bases, and 14 bases lay in between. CDR1 and CDR2 from the germline V gene are MNHNS and SASEGT. Written as DNA, the CDR3 is TGTGCCAGCCAGGAGGGGCAGGGCACCGGGGAGCTGTTTTTT. Translated: CASQEGQGTGELFF.

The chain carries TRBV28 and TRBJ1-5; possibly TRBD1 for D (5 bases). Germline CDR1 MDHEN, CDR2 SYDVKM. The CDR3 extends over 18 amino acids. V lost 5 bases and J 5 bases, leaving 25 bases between the germline ends. CDR3 nucleotides: TGTGCCAGCAGTCTCGTGGTTGGGGATATTTGGGACTATCAGCCCCAGCATTTT. Its protein is CASSLVVGDIWDYQPQHF.

This clonotype has a handful of counts. The chain uses TRBV20-1 and TRBJ2-5, with D perhaps matching TRBD1 or TRBD2 (5 bases each). Germline lookup yields CDR1 DFQATT and CDR2 SNEGSKA (reference sequence). V lost 6 bases to trimming and J lost 5 bases, with 19 bases between them. This CDR3 comprises 14 residues. The CDR3 here is CSATDWFEGETQYF. CDR3 nucleotide sequence: TGCAGTGCCACTGATTGGTTCGAGGGGGAGACCCAGTACTTC.

This clonotype was detected ten times or more. This rearrangement joins TRBV6-1 to TRBJ1-4, with 8 positions matching TRBD1. There are 14 residues in the CDR3. Germline loops: CDR1 MNHNS, CDR2 SASEGT. The J segment lost 3 bases and the V segment lost 6 bases, leaving 3 bases of the junction unmatched. CDR3 DNA sequence: TGTGCCAGCAGACCGGACAGGGCTAATGAAAAACTGTTTTTT. Translating it yields CASRPDRANEKLFF.

CDR3 loop: CASTSFGGGGTEAFF. The CDR3 DNA sequence: TGTGCCAGCACCAGTTTCGGGGGGGGCGGAACTGAAGCTTTCTTT. The chain employs TRBV6-1 and TRBJ1-1; weak D call: TRBD1 (6 bases). The CDR3 length is 15 residues. Germline-derived CDR1 and CDR2 are MNHNS and SASEGT. V was shortened by 7 bases and J by 5 bases, with 20 bases between the two germline ends.

This clonotype came up a few times. The chain links TRBV27 to TRBJ2-7; 10 nucleotides agree with TRBD1. The CDR3 runs to 16 residues. In germline, CDR1 is MNHEY, CDR2 SMNVEV (reference sequence). The junction had 9 bases not matched to a gene; V was cut back by 5 bases and J by 2 bases. CDR3 in amino acids: CASSPRTGGLTYEQYF. In DNA, the CDR3 is TGTGCCAGCAGTCCAAGGACAGGGGGACTCACCTACGAGCAGTACTTC.

The chain links TRBV10-1 to TRBJ2-7; TRBD1 matches at 7 bases. The CDR3 has 13 residues. Germline assignment: CDR1 WNHNN and CDR2 SYGVQD (reference sequence). The CDR3 DNA sequence: TGCGCAATCGGGACAGTTCCGAGCTACGAGCAGTACTTC. It translates to CAIGTVPSYEQYF.

In this sample, this clonotype turned up a few times. The V call is TRBV6-1, the J call TRBJ1-6; the D is unclear. V was shortened by 4 bases and J by 9 bases, with 19 bases between the two germline ends. The CDR3 totals 16 residues. CDR1 is MNHNS and CDR2 is SASEGT in the germline V gene. As DNA, the CDR3 is TGTGCCAGCAGTGCCCGAGGTTTATTGAATAGTTCACCCCTCCACTTT. Translation: CASSARGLLNSSPLHF.

This clonotype was observed many times. This sequence joins TRBV7-6 and TRBJ1-4; TRBD1 matches 7 bases. J was trimmed by 0 bases and V by 5 bases; bases with no gene match: 6. CDR1 is SGHVS and CDR2 is FNYEAQ in the germline V gene. This CDR3 contains 16 residues. The CDR3, as DNA: TGTGCCAGCAGCCCGGGACAGATTTCAACTAATGAAAAACTGTTTTTT. Its translation is CASSPGQISTNEKLFF. Using reference TRBV7-6 and TRBJ1-4 for the parts outside the CDR3, the full variable domain is GAGVSQSPRYKVTKRGQDVALRCDPISGHVSLYWYRQALGQGPEFLTYFNYEAQQDKSGLPNDRFSAERPEGSISTLTIQRTEQRDSAMYRCASSPGQISTNEKLFFGSGTQLSVL.